These 15 T cell receptor beta chains originate from one sample sequenced in a study of blood T cells in healthy people across ages. Primed by a sample-barcoded 5' primer and a J-beta primer mix, a second PCR proceeded for roughly 7 to 12 cycles. TCRdb re-called the 5' RACE reads with MiXCR, one entry per CDR3 protein. Among 870,000 or so distinct CDR3 sequences listed, 25% to 35% were seen once. Sequencing was carried out using blood. These receptors all come from a woman of 80 years or more in good health.

This chain joins TRBV20-1 and TRBJ2-3, with TRBD2 identical over 13 bases. Germline V gene data show CDR1 as DFQATT and CDR2 as SNEGSKA (reference sequence). The CDR3 has 14 amino acids. The V segment lost 5 bases and the J segment 6 bases; nucleotides outside the gene matches: 5. The CDR3 loop is CSAGTSGADDTQYF. Here the CDR3 DNA reads TGCAGTGCTGGGACTAGCGGGGCGGATGATACGCAGTATTTT.

The sample holds many counts of this clonotype. The rearrangement joins TRBV20-1 to TRBJ2-4; 9 bases are shared with TRBD2. V lost 2 bases and J lost 6; bases outside the gene matches: 8. Germline V gives CDR1 DFQATT, CDR2 SNEGSKA (reference sequence). The CDR3 has 15 amino acids. CDR3 bases: TGCAGTGCTAGAAGTAGCGGGGGCCGTTCAAACATTCAGTACTTC. Amino acids: CSARSSGGRSNIQYF.

This chain connects TRBV5-1 to TRBJ2-2, with D perhaps assigned TRBD1 or TRBD2 (5 bases each). The CDR3 runs 15 residues. Germline CDR1 is SGHRS and CDR2 is YFSETQ. Trimming took 4 bases from V and 1 from J, leaving 11 bases between them. CDR3 loop: CASSGGSLNTGELFF. The CDR3 bases are TGCGCCAGCAGCGGGGGAAGTCTGAACACCGGGGAGCTGTTTTTT.

Many counts were recorded for this clonotype. V is TRBV27 and J is TRBJ2-3; 10 bases match TRBD2. With V trimmed by 5 bases and J by 5 bases, 7 bases remained unmatched. Germline CDR1 and CDR2: MNHEY and SMNVEV (reference sequence). The CDR3 consists of 15 residues. CDR3 DNA: TGTGCCAGCAGTCTGCTAGCGGGGGCTAAAGATACGCAGTATTTT. It codes for CASSLLAGAKDTQYF.

This clonotype was counted many times. The chain has TRBV7-8 and TRBJ2-2; 9 nucleotides align to TRBD2. The ends lost 6 bases at V and 4 bases at J; junction bases unmatched: 6. Per germline, CDR1 SGHVS and CDR2 FQNEAQ. This CDR3 has 15 amino acids. CDR3 amino acids: CASRNAGGSTGELFF. The CDR3 region has the DNA TGTGCCAGCAGGAATGCGGGGGGGAGCACCGGGGAGCTGTTTTTT. Based on the CDR3 plus reference TRBV7-8 and TRBJ2-2, the full variable domain is GAGVSQSPRYKVAKRGQDVALRCDPISGHVSLFWYQQALGQGPEFLTYFQNEAQLDKSGLPSDRFFAERPEGSVSTLKIQRTQQEDSAVYLCASRNAGGSTGELFFGEGSRLTVL.

This rearrangement joins TRBV6-5 to TRBJ2-4; D is ambiguous. The assigned J gene may be wrong: the sequence end matches TRBJ2-7 better. Per the germline V gene, CDR1 is MNHEY and CDR2 is SVGAGI. The CDR3 is 13 amino acids. CDR3 coding DNA: TGTGCCAGCAGTTACGTCGTAGACACCGAGCAGTACTTC. This encodes CASSYVVDTEQYF.

This clonotype appeared many times. This chain joins TRBV29-1 and TRBJ2-5, with D possibly TRBD1 on 6 matching bases. Germline CDR1 SQVTM, CDR2 ANQGSEA. The CDR3 length is 12 residues. V lost 5 bases, J lost 5 bases, and 12 bases lay in between. CDR3 sequence reads: CSVYGQGETQYF. CDR3 nucleotides: TGCAGCGTTTACGGTCAGGGGGAGACCCAGTACTTC.

In the case of this clonotype: The CDR3 does not end in the conserved phenylalanine or tryptophan, so this is likely a read error. The chain is built from TRBV5-1 and TRBJ2-7; 8 positions agree with TRBD2. This CDR3 is built from 15 residues. In germline, CDR1 is SGHRS, CDR2 YFSETQ. With V trimmed by 4 bases and J by 4 bases, 10 bases remained unmatched. The CDR3 region has the DNA TGCGCCAGCAGCCCCCGCGGGGGGACTTTATACGAGCAGTACATC. Amino acids: CASSPRGGTLYEQYI.

On this clonotype itself: A clone one base away is much larger, so this may be a read error. V is TRBV2 and J is TRBJ2-1; 12 bases are shared with TRBD2. V shed 7 bases and J 9 bases; nucleotides not matched to a gene: 10. Germline V CDR1 and CDR2: SNHLY, FYNNEI. The CDR3 is 15 residues long. CDR3 in DNA: TGTGCCAGCAATGTGGCTAGCGGGGGGGCCGGTGAGCAGTTCTTC. Protein: CASNVASGGAGEQFF.

CDR3 DNA: TGCAGCGGATCTAAATCGGAGGGCTATGGCTACACCTTC. Protein sequence: CSGSKSEGYGYTF. J is TRBJ1-2 and V is TRBV29-1; D gene uncertain. The CDR3 has 13 residues. Germline CDR1 is SQVTM and CDR2 is ANQGSEA. V dropped 7 bases and J dropped 4 bases, with 16 bases sitting between them.

Ten or more counts support this clonotype. CDR3 nucleotide sequence: TGTGCCAGCAGTCCCGTTGCGGGGGCGTCCTCTGGGGCCAACGTCCTGACTTTC. Translating gives CASSPVAGASSGANVLTF. V is TRBV27 and J is TRBJ2-6; the D gene is possibly TRBD2 (7 bases). Trimming removed 5 bases from V and 0 bases from J, with 17 bases in between. The CDR3 runs 18 residues. Looked up from germline, CDR1 is MNHEY and CDR2 is SMNVEV (reference sequence).

At least ten counts were recorded for this clonotype. The gene calls are TRBV7-2 and TRBJ2-6, with 8 bases fitting TRBD2. The CDR3 is 21 amino acids. Looked up from germline, CDR1 is SGHTA and CDR2 is FQGNSA. With 0 bases clipped from V and 1 base from J, the junction kept 14 bases outside the gene matches. The CDR3 is CASSLALGSGGPASGANVLTF. For the CDR3, the DNA is TGTGCCAGCAGCTTAGCGTTGGGCTCGGGGGGGCCTGCGTCTGGGGCCAACGTCCTGACTTTC.

Comments on this clonotype: At one boundary the junction diverges from the germline segment, which might be a read error. The chain uses TRBV6-2 or TRBV6-3 and TRBJ1-1; possibly TRBD1 for D (5 bases). In germline, CDR1 is MNHEY, CDR2 SVGEGT. The CDR3 sequence is 14 residues long. Here the CDR3 reads CARSPRGRNTEAFF. The CDR3 DNA is TGTGCCCGCAGTCCAAGGGGTAGGAACACTGAAGCTTTCTTT.

This clonotype came up many times. This chain's CDR3 is CASSLGAGGKETQYF. CDR3 DNA sequence: TGTGCCAGCAGTTTGGGAGCGGGGGGTAAAGAGACCCAGTACTTC. The gene calls are TRBV12-3 or TRBV12-4 and TRBJ2-5, with 9 positions matching TRBD2. V shed 3 bases, J shed 3 bases, and the junction held 5 bases outside the gene matches. The CDR3 is 15 residues long.

As for this clonotype: A much larger clone lies a single base off, so this may be a read error. The chain is built from TRBV6-1 and TRBJ1-2, with 8 bases fitting TRBD1. Trimming took 4 bases from V and 8 from J; bases not matched to a gene: 6. This CDR3 region has 13 residues. Germline V CDR1 and CDR2: MNHNS, SASEGT. CDR3 DNA sequence: TGTGCCAGCAGTGTGGACAGGGAGTTGGGCTACACCTTC. This encodes CASSVDRELGYTF.